A single sample gave rise to the 27 T cell receptor beta chains below, sequenced in a study of response to subunit inactivated influenza vaccine. TCRdb processed the RT-PCR reads anew with MiXCR; each CDR3 protein has one entry. Here the sample spans 450,000 to 600,000 distinct CDR3 sequences, about 17% being singletons. Sample: CD4+ T cells sorted from PBMCs, taken less than 30 months after vaccination. The origin of the receptors is a man aged 45 to 75 who received an inactivated influenza vaccine.

This clonotype was counted only a few times. The V call is TRBV7-9, the J call TRBJ1-1; D call uncertain. Trimming took 5 bases from V and 4 from J, leaving 17 bases between them. The CDR3 runs 15 residues. Germline CDR1 and CDR2: SEHNR and FQNEAQ (reference sequence). In DNA, the CDR3 is TGTGCCAGCAGCCCACGGACCCTAGGGTCCACTGAAGCTTTCTTT. This translates into CASSPRTLGSTEAFF.

This clonotype has just a few counts. This sequence joins TRBV20-1 and TRBJ1-5, with D unclear. The CDR3 is 13 amino acids. V was shortened by 5 bases and J by 2 bases, with 10 bases between the two germline ends. Germline assignment: CDR1 DFQATT and CDR2 SNEGSKA (reference sequence). The CDR3 loop reads CSAPRGGNQPQHF. The CDR3 DNA reads TGCAGTGCTCCCCGTGGGGGCAATCAGCCCCAGCATTTT.

In this sample, this clonotype turned up a few times. The chain uses TRBV20-1 and TRBJ2-5; TRBD2 might be the D (6 bases). Germline V CDR1 and CDR2: DFQATT, SNEGSKA (reference sequence). CDR3 length: 13 amino acids. The ends were cut back, 4 bases at V and 2 bases at J, with 11 bases in the middle. The DNA of the CDR3 is TGCAGTGCTAAAAGGACTACTCAAGAGACCCAGTACTTC. The encoded protein is CSAKRTTQETQYF.

This chain uses TRBV4-3 with TRBJ2-2; D is possibly TRBD1 (6 bases). There are 15 residues in the CDR3. V was shortened by 0 bases and J by 6 bases, with 11 bases between the two germline ends. In germline, CDR1 is LGHNA, CDR2 YSLEER. The DNA for the CDR3 is TGCGCCAGCAGCCAAGAAGGGGGTTCCGCCGGGGAGCTGTTTTTT. This encodes CASSQEGGSAGELFF.

This clonotype has more than one count but fewer than ten. V and J are TRBV3-1 and TRBJ2-6; the D gene is possibly TRBD1 (6 bases). The CDR3 runs to 17 residues. Per germline, CDR1 LGHDT and CDR2 YNNKEL (reference sequence). Trimming pared 4 bases from V and 2 bases from J, leaving 15 bases between. CDR3: CASSLTYTGTGANVLTF. As DNA, the CDR3 is TGTGCCAGCAGCCTAACTTATACAGGGACTGGGGCCAACGTCCTGACTTTC.

The chain employs TRBV5-1 and TRBJ1-3; D is unclear. V shed 0 bases and J shed 0 bases, with 10 bases lying between them. CDR1 SGHRS and CDR2 YFSETQ come from the germline V gene. The CDR3 totals 16 residues. The DNA of the CDR3 is TGCGCCAGCAGCTTGGAATCGGCATTCTCTGGAAACACCATATATTTT. This encodes CASSLESAFSGNTIYF.

J is TRBJ2-4 and V is TRBV27; TRBD1 might be the D (6 bases). The germline CDR1 and CDR2 sequences are MNHEY and SMNVEV (reference sequence). Trimming removed 5 bases from V and 1 base from J, with 18 bases in between. There are 17 residues in the CDR3. The CDR3, as DNA: TGTGCCAGCAGTCCCATTGGGGGTAGGGGGGCCAAAAACATTCAGTACTTC. The encoded protein is CASSPIGGRGAKNIQYF.

This clonotype was detected only a few times. This rearrangement joins TRBV6-5 to TRBJ1-4; weak D call: TRBD1 (6 bases). CDR3 length: 15 residues. CDR1 and CDR2 (germline): MNHEY, SVGAGI. The ends were cut back, 0 bases at V and 5 bases at J, with 10 bases in the middle. CDR3 region: CASSYSTGRNEKLFF. The CDR3, as DNA: TGTGCCAGCAGTTACTCGACAGGACGCAATGAAAAACTGTTTTTT.

The chain couples TRBV20-1 to TRBJ1-1; D remains ambiguous. The germline V gene encodes CDR1 DFQATT and CDR2 SNEGSKA (reference sequence). The V end was cut by 3 bases, the J end by 0 bases, with 11 bases between. This CDR3 region has 14 residues. CDR3 loop: CSASGRLMNTEAFF. The CDR3 DNA reads as TGCAGTGCTAGCGGACGGTTGATGAACACTGAAGCTTTCTTT.

Only a few counts were recorded for this clonotype. The rearrangement links TRBV28 to TRBJ1-1; weak D call: TRBD1 (6 bases). This CDR3 comprises 15 residues. Germline-derived CDR1 and CDR2 are MDHEN and SYDVKM. Trimming stripped 5 bases from V and 0 bases from J, with 13 bases between. As DNA, the CDR3 is TGTGCCAGCAGTCCATGGACAGTTTTGAACACTGAAGCTTTCTTT. It translates to CASSPWTVLNTEAFF.

This clonotype has just a few counts. The chain has TRBV6-2 or TRBV6-3 and TRBJ1-2; D perhaps matches TRBD1 (5 bases). Germline V CDR1 and CDR2: MNHEY, SVGEGT. This CDR3 has 13 amino acids. V was trimmed by 4 bases and J by 3 bases, leaving 9 bases between them. The CDR3 nucleotides are TGTGCCAGCAGTTTGACAGACGACTATGGCTACACCTTC. Amino acids: CASSLTDDYGYTF.

The chain is built from TRBV4-1 and TRBJ2-3; 7 bases match TRBD1. Germline CDR1 reads MGHRA; CDR2 reads YSYEKL. This CDR3 has 15 residues. Germline trimming cut 4 bases from V and 5 bases from J; bases unmatched to any gene: 9. DNA for the CDR3: TGCGCCAGCAGCCGCGGCTCAGGGGGAGAAGATACGCAGTATTTT. As protein: CASSRGSGGEDTQYF.

There are a few counts of this clonotype. This chain joins TRBV10-3 and TRBJ2-5; unclear D gene. Trimming left V 4 bases short and J 1 base short, with 7 bases between. The germline V gene encodes CDR1 ENHRY and CDR2 SYGVKD. This CDR3 is 13 amino acids long. The CDR3, as DNA: TGTGCCATCAGTGCGCACCTCCAAGAGACCCAGTACTTC. As protein: CAISAHLQETQYF.

This clonotype was found a few times. The genes are TRBV28 and TRBJ2-5; the D gene could be TRBD1 or TRBD2 (5 bases each). V lost 6 bases to trimming and J lost 5 bases, with 19 bases between them. CDR1 MDHEN and CDR2 SYDVKM come from the germline V gene. The CDR3 is made up of 15 amino acids. CDR3 sequence (DNA): TGTGCCAGCAGGAGCCCCTCGGGGACGCAGGAGACCCAGTACTTC. Amino acids: CASRSPSGTQETQYF. Together with reference TRBV28 and TRBJ2-5, the CDR3 gives the full variable domain: DVKVTQSSRYLVKRTGEKVFLECVQDMDHENMFWYRQDPGLGLRLIYFSYDVKMKEKGDIPEGYSVSREKKERFSLILESASTNQTSMYLCASRSPSGTQETQYFGPGTRLLVL.

This chain joins TRBV28 and TRBJ2-4, with 7 bases lining up with TRBD1. Germline V CDR1 and CDR2: MDHEN, SYDVKM. The CDR3 runs 16 residues. Trimming took 5 bases from V and 7 from J; bases not matched to a gene: 14. CDR3 loop: CASSPLRSTGVNIQYF. Here the CDR3 DNA reads TGTGCCAGCAGTCCCCTAAGAAGTACAGGGGTGAACATTCAGTACTTC.

The chain carries TRBV20-1 and TRBJ2-1, with 9 positions matching TRBD2. This CDR3 has 13 amino acids. Per germline, CDR1 DFQATT and CDR2 SNEGSKA (reference sequence). As DNA, the CDR3 is TGCACTCCTGACCTAGCGGGGTTTGACGAGCAGTTCTTC. Residues: CTPDLAGFDEQFF.

There are a few counts of this clonotype. The chain carries TRBV20-1 and TRBJ2-1, with a weak D call TRBD2 (5 bases). Looked up from germline, CDR1 is DFQATT and CDR2 is SNEGSKA (reference sequence). The CDR3 consists of 14 residues. Trimming shortened V by 6 bases and J by 9 bases, and 21 bases separated the two germline ends. CDR3 sequence (DNA): TGCAGTGCCCAAGGGCGGGTTCAGTTCAGTGAGCAGTTCTTC. Its translation: CSAQGRVQFSEQFF.

The V and J genes are TRBV3-1 and TRBJ1-2; D is ambiguous. Per the germline V gene, CDR1 is LGHDT and CDR2 is YNNKEL (reference sequence). Trimming took off 4 bases at V and 2 bases at J, with 14 bases between the two ends. This CDR3 region has 15 residues. The CDR3 is CASSPVGLGNYGYTF. CDR3 nucleotide sequence: TGTGCCAGCAGCCCCGTGGGTTTAGGAAACTATGGCTACACCTTC.

This clonotype showed up just a few times. The CDR3 sequence: CASSPEKPRADTQYF. The CDR3 nucleotides read TGTGCCAGCAGCCCAGAGAAGCCCAGAGCAGATACGCAGTATTTT. This chain links TRBV7-2 with TRBJ2-3, with D hard to call. With 5 bases removed from V and 4 bases from J, the gap between germline ends came to 16 bases. CDR1 is SGHTA, CDR2 FQGNSA, per germline. CDR3 length: 15 amino acids.

This chain links TRBV5-1 with TRBJ2-7; D is perhaps TRBD1 (5 bases). The CDR3 sequence is 12 residues long. Germline CDR1 SGHRS, CDR2 YFSETQ. Trimming stripped 0 bases from V and 7 bases from J, with 8 bases between. The CDR3 protein is CASSLGTSEQYF. The CDR3 nucleotides are TGCGCCAGCAGCTTGGGGACATCGGAGCAGTACTTC.

The V and J genes are TRBV11-2 and TRBJ2-5, with TRBD1 identical over 10 bases. Trimming took 5 bases from V and 6 from J; bases not matched to a gene: 18. Germline V gene sequence: CDR1 SGHAT, CDR2 FQNNGV. CDR3 length: 18 residues. The CDR3 loop reads CASSRTARDRGVTKTQYF. CDR3 nucleotides: TGTGCCAGCAGCCGAACCGCCCGGGACAGGGGTGTTACAAAGACCCAGTACTTC.

This clonotype was seen more than once but under ten times. V is TRBV7-9 and J is TRBJ2-5, with D tentatively TRBD1 (6 bases). Trimming shortened V by 6 bases and J by 4 bases, and 18 bases separated the two germline ends. The V gene's germline CDR1 is SEHNR and CDR2 FQNEAQ (reference sequence). This CDR3 spans 15 amino acids. CDR3 DNA: TGTGCCAGCAGTCCCGCCCAGGGGACGGGAGAGACCCAGTACTTC. It encodes CASSPAQGTGETQYF. Complete variable domain (other parts from reference TRBV7-9 and TRBJ2-5): DTGVSQNPRHKITKRGQNVTFRCDPISEHNRLYWYRQTLGQGPEFLTYFQNEAQLEKSRLLSDRFSAERPKGSFSTLEIQRTEQGDSAMYLCASSPAQGTGETQYFGPGTRLLVL.

The CDR3 region has the DNA TGCAGTGCTAGAGCCCCAACAGGGAATCAGCCCCAGCATTTT. As protein: CSARAPTGNQPQHF. This rearrangement joins TRBV20-1 to TRBJ1-5; TRBD1 is a possible D gene (6 bases). V gave up 1 base and J gave up 4 bases, with 11 bases separating them. The CDR3 runs 14 residues. From germline, CDR1 is DFQATT and CDR2 SNEGSKA (reference sequence).

This clonotype appeared many times. The rearrangement joins TRBV2 to TRBJ1-1, with D perhaps TRBD1 (5 bases). V gave up 6 bases and J gave up 0 bases, with 20 bases separating them. The CDR3 has 17 amino acids. The germline gives CDR1 SNHLY, CDR2 FYNNEI. CDR3 nucleotide sequence: TGTGCCAGCAGCGGTAACAGGATCTCCATCATGAACACTGAAGCTTTCTTT. It is translated as CASSGNRISIMNTEAFF.

The rearrangement links TRBV11-1 to TRBJ2-3, with a weak D call TRBD1 (5 bases). The CDR3 length is 15 residues. The germline V gene encodes CDR1 SGHAT and CDR2 FQDESV (reference sequence). Trimming removed 5 bases at V and 5 bases at J, with 17 bases between. DNA for the CDR3: TGTGCCAGCAGCCCGACAGCAGGTTTAGGAGATACGCAGTATTTT. Amino acids: CASSPTAGLGDTQYF.

The chain links TRBV5-1 to TRBJ2-7; D possibly corresponds to TRBD2 (7 bases). V was shortened by 6 bases and J by 12 bases, with 28 bases between the two germline ends. This CDR3 spans 15 amino acids. CDR1 SGHRS and CDR2 YFSETQ come from the germline V gene. The CDR3 region has the DNA TGCGCCAGCACCCTGTCTGGACTTCACGAAGGGGGGGCGTACTTC. Translating gives CASTLSGLHEGGAYF.

This clonotype was observed a handful of times. This sequence joins TRBV20-1 and TRBJ1-5, with 9 bases lining up with TRBD1. The length of the CDR3 is 14 residues. V dropped 4 bases and J dropped 1; count of bases not matched to a gene: 2. The germline CDR1 and CDR2 sequences are DFQATT and SNEGSKA (reference sequence). CDR3 DNA sequence: TGCAGTGCTAACAGGGGGCTGAGCAATCAGCCCCAGCATTTT. As protein: CSANRGLSNQPQHF.